This T cell receptor (beta chain) was profiled in a study of post-analysis software for immune sequencing data. Study-wide background: The courses of disease that were included comprised relapsing-remitting, secondary progressive and progressive-relapsing multiple sclerosis.

From germline, CDR1 is MNHEY and CDR2 SVGAGI. There are 15 residues in the CDR3. Trimming removed 9 bases from V and 5 bases from J, with 20 bases in between. Unique molecular identifiers were present in the TCR beta cDNA libraries. Input amounts of about 0.95 to 10 million T cells were used. These gave about 500,000 cDNA molecules, so each molecule approximated one T cell. TCRdb reprocessed the PCR reads via MiXCR and lists one record per CDR3 protein. The sample lists hundreds of thousands of distinct CDR3 sequences, roughly 30% seen once, with more than 0.45% in the top ten. This clonotype was recorded a few times. Its antigen is not identified. Regarding the study as a whole: Controls' normalized Chao1 diversity significantly exceeded that of multiple sclerosis patients. TRBV segments more frequent in patients than in controls numbered roughly 5 and included TRBV5-6, TRBV5-1 and TRBV20-1. F-measure co-clustering was strong for batch-matched samples.

Sequences were obtained from blood. The TCR was taken from a girl aged 5-17 years with multiple sclerosis. This chain connects TRBV6-5 to TRBJ2-1, with D possibly being TRBD2 (5 bases). CDR3 amino acids: CASPGGTTTDNEQFF. The CDR3 DNA reads as TGTGCCAGTCCAGGAGGCACCACCACCGACAATGAGCAGTTCTTC.